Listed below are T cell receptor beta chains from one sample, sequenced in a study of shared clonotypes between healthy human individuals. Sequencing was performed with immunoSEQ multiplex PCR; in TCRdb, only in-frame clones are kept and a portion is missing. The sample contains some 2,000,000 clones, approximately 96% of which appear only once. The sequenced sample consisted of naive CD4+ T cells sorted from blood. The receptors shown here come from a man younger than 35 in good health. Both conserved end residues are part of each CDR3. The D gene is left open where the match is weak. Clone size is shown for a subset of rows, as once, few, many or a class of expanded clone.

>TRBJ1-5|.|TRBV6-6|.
CASSPLGNSNQPQHF
TGTGCCAGCAGTCCCCTGGGGAATAGCAATCAGCCCCAGCATTTT
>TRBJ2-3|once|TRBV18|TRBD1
CASSPSTGGSTDTQYF
TGTGCCAGCTCACCATCTACAGGGGGAAGCACAGATACGCAGTATTTT
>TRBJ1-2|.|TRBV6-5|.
CASSYTLHRDGYTF
TGTGCCAGCAGTTACACACTGCATCGGGATGGCTACACCTTC
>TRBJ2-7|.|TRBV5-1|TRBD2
CASSLDAGGPYEQYF
TGCGCCAGCAGCTTGGACGCGGGGGGACCCTACGAGCAGTACTTC
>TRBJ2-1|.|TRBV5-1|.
CASSLQGSAYNEQFF
TGCGCCAGCAGCTTGCAAGGATCCGCGTACAATGAGCAGTTCTTC
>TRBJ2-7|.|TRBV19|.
CASSISQNYEQYF
TGTGCCAGTAGTATTAGTCAGAACTACGAGCAGTACTTC
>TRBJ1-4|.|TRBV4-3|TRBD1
CASSQDGTAPNEKLFF
TGCGCCAGCAGCCAAGATGGGACAGCCCCAAATGAAAAACTGTTTTTT
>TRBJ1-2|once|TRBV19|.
CASRGYGYTF
TGTGCCAGCCGGGGGTATGGCTACACCTTC
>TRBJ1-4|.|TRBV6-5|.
CASSSLNEKLFF
TGTGCCAGCAGTTCCCTTAATGAAAAACTGTTTTTT
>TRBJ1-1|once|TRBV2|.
CAIPLRGDMNTEAFF
TGTGCCATCCCTTTGAGGGGTGATATGAACACTGAAGCTTTCTTT
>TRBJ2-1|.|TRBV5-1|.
CASSHQGDNEQFF
TGCGCCAGCAGCCATCAGGGAGACAATGAGCAGTTCTTC
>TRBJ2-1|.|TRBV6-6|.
CASCVRDEQFF
TGTGCCAGCTGCGTCCGTGATGAGCAGTTCTTC
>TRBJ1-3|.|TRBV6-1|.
CASSRENVGNTIYF
TGTGCCAGCAGTCGGGAAAACGTTGGAAACACCATATATTTT
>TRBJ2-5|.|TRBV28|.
CASSLRPETQYF
TGTGCCAGCAGTTTAAGACCGGAGACCCAGTACTTC
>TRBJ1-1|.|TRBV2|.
CASVGNLDPAFF
TGTGCCAGCGTGGGGAATCTAGACCCAGCTTTCTTT
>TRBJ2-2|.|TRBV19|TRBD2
CASSILAGVNTGELFF
TGTGCCAGTAGTATACTAGCGGGAGTGAACACCGGGGAGCTGTTTTTT
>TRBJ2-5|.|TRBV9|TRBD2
CASSVETGTSDGYQETQYF
TGTGCCAGCAGCGTCGAGACCGGGACTAGCGATGGGTACCAAGAGACCCAGTACTTC
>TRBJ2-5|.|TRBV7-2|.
CASTRLQETQYF
TGTGCCAGCACACGGTTACAAGAGACCCAGTACTTC
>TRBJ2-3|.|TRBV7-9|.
CASSTRTGLADTQYF
TGTGCCAGCAGCACCCGAACAGGGTTGGCAGATACGCAGTATTTT
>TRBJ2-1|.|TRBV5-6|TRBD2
CASSAGANWIF
TGTGCCAGCAGCGCGGGAGCGAACTGGATCTTC
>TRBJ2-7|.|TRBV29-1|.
CSVGPYGLGGSSYEQYF
TGCAGCGTTGGGCCCTACGGGTTGGGCGGCAGCTCCTACGAGCAGTACTTC